These T cell receptor beta chains were read from a single sample in a study of blood T cell repertoires in COVID-19. The data were produced by immunoSEQ multiplex PCR, yet TCRdb's version contains in-frame clones alone and is incomplete. The sample contains about 200,000 clones, around four fifths of which appear only once. The sample consisted of PBMCs or T cells enriched from blood (not recorded which). These receptors all come from a woman in her forties or fifties who had been exposed to COVID-19. The CDR3 runs from the conserved cysteine through the conserved F or W. A D gene is named only where the DNA matches it firmly.

J gene | V gene | D gene | CDR3 protein
TRBJ1-2 | TRBV29-1 | . | CSVGPGGYGYTF
TRBJ1-2 | TRBV5-1 | . | CASTRNREDYTF
TRBJ2-3 | TRBV7-2 | . | CASTGRILQSDTQYF
TRBJ1-3 | TRBV12-5 | . | CASGRDFPSGNTIYF
TRBJ2-7 | TRBV4-2 | . | CASSQTRRPAPGTLYEQYF
TRBJ1-2 | TRBV7-2 | . | CASSSTGGFDGYTF
TRBJ2-1 | TRBV9 | . | CASSVAGTGNEQFF
TRBJ2-1 | TRBV18 | . | CASSLRQGEQFF
TRBJ2-7 | TRBV12-3/TRBV12-4 | . | CASSFRGDEQYF
TRBJ1-5 | TRBV14 | TRBD1 | CASSQNSGTGRIF
TRBJ1-3 | TRBV19 | . | CASSIVRTVSSGNTIYF
TRBJ2-4 | TRBV7-2 | TRBD2 | CASSPGLAGGYVKNIQYF
TRBJ1-2 | TRBV29-1 | . | CSVEGQGTQGYTF
TRBJ1-2 | TRBV20-1 | . | CSALREGYTF
TRBJ1-2 | TRBV6-1 | TRBD1 | CASSESGGGNYGYTF
TRBJ2-3 | TRBV11-2 | TRBD2 | CASSLRTSGGALDTQYF
TRBJ2-5 | TRBV2 | . | CATTLGETQYF
TRBJ2-7 | TRBV23-1 | TRBD2 | CASSQSRLAGGPGNEQYF
TRBJ1-1 | TRBV3-1/TRBV3-2 | . | CASSPISPPTEAFF
TRBJ1-1 | TRBV7-2 | . | CASSPRREDTEAFF
TRBJ2-7 | TRBV6-1 | TRBD1 | CASSEKWDRSSYEQYF
TRBJ2-2 | TRBV27 | TRBD1 | CAVSGQGNTGELFF
TRBJ2-2 | TRBV7-9 | TRBD1 | CASSLETRDRVWTGELFF
TRBJ2-1 | TRBV6-1 | TRBD2 | CASSELSGSYNEQFF
TRBJ2-7 | TRBV19 | . | CASSVAGTASYEQYF
TRBJ1-2 | TRBV11-2 | . | CASSSPYGYTF
TRBJ1-1 | TRBV21-1 | . | CEKTKGAFF
TRBJ2-3 | TRBV6-2/TRBV6-3 | TRBD2 | CASSPGLAGATDTQYF
TRBJ1-1 | TRBV6-6 | . | CASRPPGTLNTEAFF
TRBJ1-6 | TRBV10-3 | . | CAISESFPNGGISSPLHF
TRBJ2-5 | TRBV2 | TRBD1 | CASSRTGYRETQYF
TRBJ2-5 | TRBV10-3 | . | CAISELGQQETQYF
TRBJ2-3 | TRBV7-2 | TRBD2 | CASSAPGLAGGRDTQYF
TRBJ2-2 | TRBV7-2 | . | CASRPSGAGELFF
TRBJ2-7 | TRBV29-1 | TRBD1 | CSAGPDRVLAYEQYF
TRBJ2-2 | TRBV6-5 | . | CASGAGPNTGELFF
TRBJ2-1 | TRBV18 | TRBD1 | CASSPSGGGVGGEQFF